Below, 22 T cell receptor beta chains from the same sample are listed, as sequenced in a study of human CD8 memory T cell subsets. TCR beta libraries were made by UMI-labeled 5' RACE. TCRdb re-called the 5' RACE reads and catalogs CDR3 proteins one per entry, DNA excluded. The sample has roughly 10,000 distinct CDR3 sequences, and its top ten clones hold roughly 15%. Sequencing was performed on CD8+ stem-like memory T cells (TSCM and TCM) sorted from PBMCs. Subset here: stem-like memory CD8 T cells (TSTEM), CCR7+ PD-1- TIGIT-. All receptors come from a human donor in good health.

The V and J genes are TRBV10-3 and TRBJ2-7; TCRdb calls TRBD1, which cannot be checked without DNA. The CDR3 sequence is 16 residues long. The germline V gene has CDR1 ENHRY and CDR2 SYGVKD. The CDR3 here is CAIRGGGGQLTYEQYF.

V usage is TRBV19 and J usage is TRBJ1-2; no DNA is available, so the TRBD1 call from TCRdb remains unchecked. The CDR3 extends over 14 amino acids. CDR1 and CDR2 (germline): LNHDA, SQIVND (reference sequence). CDR3 in amino acids: CASSTRTGDNGYTF.

V and J are TRBV4-1 and TRBJ2-2. The CDR3 covers 13 residues. CDR1 and CDR2 from the germline V gene are MGHRA and YSYEKL. This CDR3 is CASSQGTSGELFF.

This chain links TRBV12-3 or TRBV12-4 with TRBJ2-1; TCRdb's D call, TRBD2, is unchecked because there is no DNA. This CDR3 is built from 14 residues. The CDR3 spells CASTLAGGLNEQFF.

The chain couples TRBV7-3 to TRBJ2-1; TCRdb indicates TRBD2, and absent DNA this call remains unverified. The CDR3 has 15 amino acids. CDR1 is SGHTA and CDR2 is FQGTGA in the germline V gene. The CDR3 is CASSLAAGDYNEQFF.

This clonotype shows up as medium-sized by frequency. The chain couples TRBV10-2 to TRBJ1-2. Germline V gives CDR1 WSHSY, CDR2 SAAADI. This CDR3 comprises 15 residues. This chain's CDR3 is CASSESRDPMGGYTF.

This chain connects TRBV18 to TRBJ1-1. This CDR3 spans 14 amino acids. Germline V CDR1 and CDR2: KGHSH, LQKENI. The CDR3 reads CASSGYGYGTEAFF.

V is TRBV11-2 and J is TRBJ2-7; TCRdb outputs TRBD1, but without DNA this stays unchecked. CDR3 length equals 15 residues. Germline assignment: CDR1 SGHAT and CDR2 FQNNGV. The CDR3 protein is CASSSIGDRVSEQYF.

V usage is TRBV7-9 and J usage is TRBJ2-7; TCRdb indicates TRBD1, and absent DNA this call remains unverified. The CDR3 length is 16 residues. Germline loops: CDR1 SEHNR, CDR2 FQNEAQ (reference sequence). The CDR3 protein is CASSSSDRSKTYEQYF.

The V call is TRBV2, the J call TRBJ1-5. CDR3 length: 14 amino acids. Germline V gene sequence: CDR1 SNHLY, CDR2 FYNNEI. CDR3 region: CASRGIISNQPQHF.

The chain combines TRBV21-1 with TRBJ1-5; the D call from TCRdb, TRBD1, cannot be confirmed without DNA. TRBV21-1 is a pseudogene locus. This CDR3 region has 15 residues. The CDR3 here is CASTAGDRHNQPQHF.

The V and J genes are TRBV9 and TRBJ2-1; the D call of TRBD1 rests on TCRdb alone, since no DNA is present to check it. The CDR3 is 14 amino acids. CDR1 SGDLS and CDR2 YYNGEE come from the germline V gene. The CDR3 loop is CASSVAGGPDEQFF. Full variable domain (missing parts from reference TRBV9 and TRBJ2-1): DSGVTQTPKHLITATGQRVTLRCSPRSGDLSVYWYQQSLDQGLQFLIQYYNGEERAKGNILERFSAQQFPDLHSELNLSSLELGDSALYFCASSVAGGPDEQFFGPGTRLTVL.

V is TRBV6-5 and J is TRBJ2-1. From germline, CDR1 is MNHEY and CDR2 SVGAGI. The CDR3 is 13 residues long. This CDR3 reads CASSYSGNNEQFF.

The chain has TRBV5-4 and TRBJ2-7; TCRdb selects TRBD2, and the lack of DNA leaves this call unchecked. This CDR3 has 15 amino acids. Germline CDR1 reads SGHNT; CDR2 reads YYREEE (reference sequence). CDR3 loop: CASSDSGRATYEQYF.

The chain uses TRBV9 and TRBJ1-2; TCRdb lists TRBD1, though no DNA is available to test this call. The germline V gene encodes CDR1 SGDLS and CDR2 YYNGEE. The CDR3 has 15 residues. The CDR3 sequence is CASSEGTGGGYGYTF.

This chain uses TRBV6-5 with TRBJ2-1; the TCRdb call, TRBD2, lacks DNA for checking. The V gene's germline CDR1 is MNHEY and CDR2 SVGAGI. CDR3 size: 14 residues. CDR3 region: CASSYRTTSNEQFF.

The chain links TRBV3-1 to TRBJ2-7; TCRdb lists TRBD2, though no DNA is available to test this call. This CDR3 is built from 15 residues. From germline, CDR1 is LGHDT and CDR2 YNNKEL (reference sequence). CDR3 sequence reads: CASSQPGLAPYEQYF.

The rearrangement joins TRBV7-9 to TRBJ2-1; the TCRdb D gene call, TRBD2, has no DNA to confirm it. There are 16 residues in the CDR3. CDR1 is SEHNR, CDR2 FQNEAQ, per germline (reference sequence). CDR3 sequence reads: CASKLDSVGSYNEQFF.

The chain has TRBV20-1 and TRBJ2-1; TCRdb's D call of TRBD1 is untestable without DNA. The CDR3 contains 13 residues. Germline CDR1 and CDR2: DFQATT and SNEGSKA (reference sequence). CDR3 loop: CSADSGTDNEQFF.

The V and J genes are TRBV21-1 and TRBJ1-1. TRBV21-1 is labeled a pseudogene. CDR3 length: 13 residues. The CDR3 loop reads CASSKLGCSEAFF.

CDR3 in amino acids: CASSLGQWNTEAFF. The chain joins TRBV7-9 to TRBJ1-1. Germline lookup yields CDR1 SEHNR and CDR2 FQNEAQ (reference sequence). This CDR3 spans 14 amino acids.

V usage is TRBV2 and J usage is TRBJ2-1. The CDR3 runs 15 residues. CDR1 is SNHLY, CDR2 FYNNEI, per germline. The CDR3 loop reads CASSDPENSYNEQFF.